One sample yielded the 2 T cell receptor beta chains listed below, sequenced in a study of Ad26.COV2.S vaccination and SARS-CoV-2 variants. Measured with immunoSEQ multiplex PCR; TCRdb has only the in-frame clones, and not every one. The sample lists approximately 420,000 clones, more than 85% seen once, with around 3.4% in the top ten. Treatment given: around 19 received Ad26.COV2.S at low or high dose, single or two shots; about five received placebo; per-sample allocation not given. Day 63 following the first vaccine or placebo injection was when the samples were taken. This material consisted of peripheral blood, taken in a trial of Ad26.COV2.S vaccine versus placebo. The receptors come from a person between 18 and 65 years old who received the Ad26.COV2.S COVID-19 vaccine or a placebo.

DNA of the CDR3: TGTGCCAGCAGCCTACCGGGGGGAAATCAGCCCCAGCATTTT. The encoded protein is CASSLPGGNQPQHF. The V call is TRBV6-2 or TRBV6-3, the J call TRBJ1-5, with D tentatively TRBD1 (5 bases). Germline V gene sequence: CDR1 MNHEY, CDR2 SVGEGT. The ends were cut back, 6 bases at V and 4 bases at J, with 13 bases in the middle. The CDR3 runs to 14 residues.

V usage is TRBV6-4 and J usage is TRBJ1-1; D may be TRBD1 (6 bases). This CDR3 region has 16 residues. Germline V gene data show CDR1 as MRHNA and CDR2 as SNTAGT. The V gene lost 5 bases and the J gene lost 3 bases, with 19 bases spanning the gap. DNA for the CDR3: TGTGCCAGCAGTTTTTTAAACAGGGTTCGGGACACTGAAGCTTTCTTT. Protein product: CASSFLNRVRDTEAFF.